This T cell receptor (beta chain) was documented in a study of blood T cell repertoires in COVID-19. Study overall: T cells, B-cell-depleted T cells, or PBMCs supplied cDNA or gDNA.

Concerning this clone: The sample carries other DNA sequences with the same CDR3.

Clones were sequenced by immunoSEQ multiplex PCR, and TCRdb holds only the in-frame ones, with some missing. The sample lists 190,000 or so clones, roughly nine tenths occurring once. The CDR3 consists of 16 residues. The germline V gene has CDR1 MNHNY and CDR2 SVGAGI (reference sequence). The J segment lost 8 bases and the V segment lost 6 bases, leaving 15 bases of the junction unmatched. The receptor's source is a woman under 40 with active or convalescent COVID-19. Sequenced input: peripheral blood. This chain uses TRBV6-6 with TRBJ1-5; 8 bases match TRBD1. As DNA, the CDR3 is TGTGCCAGCAGGTTCGGACAGGGAAGACACCCGGAGCCCCAGCATTTT. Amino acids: CASRFGQGRHPEPQHF.